Each of the 28 T cell receptor beta chains below was sequenced from the same sample in a study of technical replicates of blood from several donors. This table comes from immunoSEQ multiplex PCR, and its TCRdb copy is limited to in-frame clones, with some not included. The sample includes about 100,000 clones, around 95% of them seen just once. The sequenced sample consisted of T cells isolated from PBMCs. The receptors stem from a human donor in good health.

The rearrangement uses TRBV5-6 and TRBJ1-3, with 8 bases aligning to TRBD1. This CDR3 spans 15 amino acids. J gave up 4 bases and V 5 bases, and 8 bases lay outside the gene matches. Germline V gene data show CDR1 as SGHDT and CDR2 as YYEEEE. The CDR3 DNA reads as TGTGCCAGCAGTCCCGGACAGGGTGGAGGAAACACCATATATTTT. Protein sequence: CASSPGQGGGNTIYF.

This clone was recorded once. The J gene is TRBJ1-1, the V gene TRBV28, with D perhaps matching TRBD1 (5 bases). There are 15 residues in the CDR3. The germline gives CDR1 MDHEN, CDR2 SYDVKM. The V end was cut by 6 bases, the J end by 5 bases, with 19 bases between. CDR3 protein: CASRAWGGRATEAFF. CDR3 coding DNA: TGTGCCAGCAGGGCCTGGGGGGGGAGGGCAACTGAAGCTTTCTTT.

This clone appeared a few times. This chain links TRBV27 with TRBJ1-3; D is uncertain. The CDR3 is 16 residues long. V gave up 4 bases and J gave up 3 bases, with 16 bases separating them. Germline CDR1 reads MNHEY; CDR2 reads SMNVEV (reference sequence). The CDR3 loop is CASSSRGGSYGNTIYF. The CDR3 nucleotides are TGTGCCAGCAGTTCCCGTGGAGGGTCTTATGGAAACACCATATATTTT.

J is TRBJ2-3 and V is TRBV14, with TRBD1 matching over 8 bases. V gave up 1 base and J gave up 3 bases; unmatched junction bases: 9. This CDR3 contains 17 residues. Per the germline V gene, CDR1 is SGHDN and CDR2 is FVKESK. CDR3 region: CASSQVSRGQRTDTQYF. For the CDR3, the DNA is TGTGCCAGCAGCCAAGTCAGCAGGGGGCAACGGACAGATACGCAGTATTTT.

The chain employs TRBV7-9 and TRBJ2-3; 10 bases line up with TRBD2. Losses at the gene ends were 5 bases for V and 3 bases for J; bases not matched to a gene: 8. Germline CDR1 is SEHNR and CDR2 is FQNEAQ (reference sequence). The CDR3 contains 16 residues. CDR3 DNA sequence: TGTGCCAGCAGCCCGGAGCGGGGGGGTGTGACAGATACGCAGTATTTT. Its translation is CASSPERGGVTDTQYF.

J is TRBJ2-1 and V is TRBV28; 11 nucleotides match TRBD2. The CDR3 is 15 amino acids. J was trimmed by 2 bases and V by 4 bases; bases with no gene match: 1. In germline, CDR1 is MDHEN, CDR2 SYDVKM. The CDR3 reads CASSSGLAAYNEQFF. The CDR3 nucleotides read TGTGCCAGCAGTTCGGGACTAGCGGCCTACAATGAGCAGTTCTTC.

V is TRBV2 and J is TRBJ2-7, with 9 positions matching TRBD1. The germline V gene encodes CDR1 SNHLY and CDR2 FYNNEI. This CDR3 region has 14 residues. The junction had 7 bases not matched to a gene; V was cut back by 9 bases and J by 1 base. CDR3 region: CASHSGQGSYEQYF. CDR3 DNA: TGTGCCAGTCACTCGGGACAGGGTTCCTACGAGCAGTACTTC.

The V call is TRBV7-7, the J call TRBJ2-5; no definite D call. In germline, CDR1 is SSHAT, CDR2 FNYEAQ (reference sequence). Trimming took 5 bases from V and 2 from J, leaving 18 bases between them. The CDR3 totals 16 residues. CDR3 nucleotides: TGTGCCAGCAGCCTCAAAGTGACCCGGGTGCAAGAGACCCAGTACTTC. Amino acids: CASSLKVTRVQETQYF.

This chain links TRBV10-1 with TRBJ2-1; 10 bases agree with TRBD2. Losses at the gene ends were 6 bases for V and 0 bases for J; bases not matched to a gene: 2. Germline V gives CDR1 WNHNN, CDR2 SYGVQD (reference sequence). The CDR3 covers 15 residues. The CDR3 loop is CASSLAGDSYNEQFF. Here the CDR3 DNA reads TGCGCCAGCAGCCTAGCGGGAGACTCCTACAATGAGCAGTTCTTC.

The chain employs TRBV19 and TRBJ2-1, with TRBD1 as a possible D gene (5 bases). The germline V gene encodes CDR1 LNHDA and CDR2 SQIVND (reference sequence). Trimming stripped 1 base from V and 15 bases from J, with 10 bases between. This CDR3 contains 11 residues. In DNA, the CDR3 is TGTGCCAGTAGTATAGGGCCCCAGGGGTTCTTC. As protein: CASSIGPQGFF.

The chain employs TRBV28 and TRBJ2-7; D is perhaps TRBD1 (6 bases). V was trimmed by 7 bases and J by 3 bases, leaving 16 bases between them. The CDR3 has 14 residues. Germline CDR1 and CDR2: MDHEN and SYDVKM. The CDR3 reads CASNEDRTYYEQYF. The DNA for the CDR3 is TGTGCCAGCAATGAGGACAGAACCTACTACGAGCAGTACTTC.

The chain uses TRBV7-8 and TRBJ1-1; D gene unclear. V dropped 3 bases and J dropped 1 base, with 9 bases sitting between them. CDR3 length: 14 amino acids. Germline V lookup: CDR1 SGHVS, CDR2 FQNEAQ. The CDR3 DNA sequence: TGTGCCAGCAGCTTGTGGGCGCCGAACACTGAAGCTTTCTTT. Protein: CASSLWAPNTEAFF.

The V gene is TRBV4-2, the J gene TRBJ1-6, with a tentative D call TRBD1 (5 bases). CDR1 and CDR2 from the germline V gene are LGHNA and YNFKEQ. V was clipped by 0 bases and J by 10 bases, with 16 bases between them. CDR3 size: 16 residues. CDR3: CASSQESGHLGSPLHF. CDR3 nucleotides: TGTGCCAGCAGCCAAGAATCCGGACACCTGGGGTCACCCCTCCACTTT.

This chain joins TRBV11-2 and TRBJ2-1; TRBD2 matches at 8 bases. The CDR3 sequence is 15 residues long. The trim removed 1 base at V and 3 bases at J, leaving 2 bases unmatched. The V gene's germline CDR1 is SGHAT and CDR2 FQNNGV. The CDR3 is CASSLVGTSYNEQFF. As DNA, the CDR3 is TGTGCCAGCAGCTTAGTTGGGACTAGCTACAATGAGCAGTTCTTC.

This clone was counted between two and nine times. This rearrangement joins TRBV10-3 to TRBJ1-2; 10 bases fit TRBD1. V was pared by 3 bases and J by 4 bases, with 5 bases of the junction left unmatched. Germline V CDR1 and CDR2: ENHRY, SYGVKD. CDR3 length: 15 residues. The chain's CDR3 is CAISDSRTGGYGYTF. CDR3 bases: TGTGCCATCAGTGATTCAAGGACAGGGGGCTATGGCTACACCTTC.

This clone was picked up one time. The chain uses TRBV19 and TRBJ2-1, with D unresolved. Germline assignment: CDR1 LNHDA and CDR2 SQIVND (reference sequence). The CDR3 covers 12 residues. Trimming left V 3 bases short and J 7 bases short, with 7 bases between. The CDR3 protein is CASSMTENEQFF. The CDR3, as DNA: TGTGCCAGTAGTATGACTGAAAATGAGCAGTTCTTC.

The CDR3 DNA reads as TGTGCCAGCAGTGACAGGGTAACCTACGAGCAGTACTTC. Amino acids: CASSDRVTYEQYF. The chain has TRBV6-1 and TRBJ2-7; possibly TRBD1 for D (5 bases). V lost 3 bases and J lost 2, with 8 bases in between. This CDR3 is 13 amino acids long. Germline assignment: CDR1 MNHNS and CDR2 SASEGT.

This sequence joins TRBV27 and TRBJ2-2; the match to TRBD2 covers 11 bases. The CDR3 sequence is 18 residues long. The V gene end was trimmed by 3 bases and the J gene end by 4 bases; junction bases not matched to a gene: 10. In germline, CDR1 is MNHEY, CDR2 SMNVEV (reference sequence). The CDR3 loop is CASSFLLAGVGGTGELFF. Written as DNA, the CDR3 is TGTGCCAGCAGTTTTTTACTAGCGGGAGTAGGGGGCACCGGGGAGCTGTTTTTT.

The chain joins TRBV27 to TRBJ1-2; D may be TRBD1 (5 bases). Germline V gene lookup returns CDR1 MNHEY and CDR2 SMNVEV (reference sequence). The germline V and J ends were trimmed by 4 bases and 10 bases, with 13 bases remaining between them. This CDR3 contains 12 residues. CDR3 protein: CASSSRQGFYTF. CDR3 coding DNA: TGTGCCAGCAGTTCTAGGCAGGGTTTCTACACCTTC.

CDR3 loop: CASSLLGQGNYGYTF. The CDR3 region has the DNA TGTGCCAGCAGTTTATTGGGACAGGGGAACTATGGCTACACCTTC. The gene calls are TRBV27 and TRBJ1-2, with TRBD1 matching 10 bases. The germline gives CDR1 MNHEY, CDR2 SMNVEV (reference sequence). J was trimmed by 2 bases and V by 1 base; bases with no gene match: 1. The CDR3 length is 15 residues.

The genes are TRBV7-8 and TRBJ2-7; maybe TRBD2 (5 bases). The V and J ends lost 5 bases and 1 base respectively, with 9 bases between them. Germline V gene sequence: CDR1 SGHVS, CDR2 FQNEAQ. This CDR3 region has 13 residues. CDR3 residues: CASSPGVSYEQYF. The CDR3 bases are TGTGCCAGCAGCCCCGGGGTTTCCTACGAGCAGTACTTC.

The chain couples TRBV6-1 to TRBJ2-1; possible D gene TRBD1, 6 bases. The V gene's germline CDR1 is MNHNS and CDR2 SASEGT. This CDR3 is built from 15 residues. V was trimmed by 6 bases and J by 0 bases, leaving 12 bases between them. In DNA form, the CDR3 reads TGTGCCAGCAGCCCACAGGGAAGCTCCTACAATGAGCAGTTCTTC. Translated, it gives CASSPQGSSYNEQFF.

V is TRBV7-9 and J is TRBJ2-1; 9 nucleotides match TRBD2. After removal of 3 bases from V and 3 bases from J, the junction contained 3 bases not matched to a gene. CDR1 is SEHNR and CDR2 is FQNEAQ in the germline V gene (reference sequence). This CDR3 contains 15 residues. The CDR3 DNA reads TGTGCCAGCAGCTTCTTAGCGGGGGACTACAATGAGCAGTTCTTC. Translation gives CASSFLAGDYNEQFF.

This clone was seen just once. J is TRBJ2-3 and V is TRBV28, with 7 bases fitting TRBD1. Germline-derived CDR1 and CDR2 are MDHEN and SYDVKM. The junction had 9 bases not matched to a gene; V was cut back by 1 base and J by 2 bases. The CDR3 consists of 17 residues. The DNA for the CDR3 is TGTGCCAGCAGTTTATCGCCTCGGGACAGCCTCACAGATACGCAGTATTTT. Translated, it gives CASSLSPRDSLTDTQYF. Complete variable domain (other parts from reference TRBV28 and TRBJ2-3): DVKVTQSSRYLVKRTGEKVFLECVQDMDHENMFWYRQDPGLGLRLIYFSYDVKMKEKGDIPEGYSVSREKKERFSLILESASTNQTSMYLCASSLSPRDSLTDTQYFGPGTRLTVL.

This clone appeared a few times. V and J are TRBV18 and TRBJ1-3; perhaps TRBD1 as D (5 bases). The CDR3 extends over 19 amino acids. V shed 2 bases and J shed 2 bases, with 22 bases lying between them. Germline lookup yields CDR1 KGHSH and CDR2 LQKENI. CDR3 sequence reads: CASSPVGPYLDRTGNTIYF. The CDR3 nucleotides read TGTGCCAGCTCACCAGTCGGCCCTTACCTCGACAGAACTGGAAACACCATATATTTT.

This chain connects TRBV6-1 to TRBJ2-7; TRBD2 matches 8 bases. Trimming took 5 bases from V and 0 from J; bases not matched to a gene: 6. The CDR3 is made up of 15 amino acids. Germline V CDR1 and CDR2: MNHNS, SASEGT. CDR3 protein: CASSLISGSSYEQYF. In DNA form, the CDR3 reads TGTGCCAGCAGTTTAATAAGCGGGAGCTCCTACGAGCAGTACTTC.

The chain links TRBV11-3 to TRBJ1-3; no reliable D call. V was clipped by 1 base and J by 3 bases, with 7 bases between them. The CDR3 spans 14 residues. Germline CDR1 is SGHNT and CDR2 is YENEEA. CDR3 amino acids: CASSLGGDGNTIYF. For the CDR3, the DNA is TGTGCCAGCAGCTTAGGCGGGGATGGAAACACCATATATTTT.

As concerns this clone: This specimen includes other DNA sequences encoding the same CDR3. V gene TRBV9 combines with J gene TRBJ2-7, with TRBD2 matching over 7 bases. This CDR3 is built from 14 residues. V gave up 0 bases and J gave up 2 bases; unmatched junction bases: 2. Germline CDR1 SGDLS, CDR2 YYNGEE. The CDR3 bases are TGTGCCAGCAGCGTAGGGGCGGGGGCCTACGAGCAGTACTTC. Its translation is CASSVGAGAYEQYF.